The clone carrying this T cell receptor beta chain appeared a single time. The entry originates in a study of blood T cell repertoires in COVID-19. For the study at large: T cells, B-cell-depleted T cells, or PBMCs provided the cDNA or gDNA that served as material.

Living in roughly 25 US areas, the participants were between roughly 18 and 90 years of age. This table comes from immunoSEQ multiplex PCR, and its TCRdb copy is limited to in-frame clones, with some not included. This sample yields 210,000 or so clones, of which about four fifths are seen a single time; approximately 9% belongs to the top ten. The CDR3 sequence is 14 residues long. Germline loops: CDR1 MDHEN, CDR2 SYDVKM. V lost 5 bases, J lost 0 bases, and 8 bases lay in between. J is TRBJ1-5 and V is TRBV28, with D perhaps matching TRBD1 (5 bases). The TCR comes from a woman between 50 and 59 years old with acute COVID-19. Sequenced: PBMCs or T cells enriched from blood (not recorded which). CDR3 region: CASSLDNSNQPQHF. CDR3 DNA sequence: TGTGCCAGCAGTCTGGACAATAGCAATCAGCCCCAGCATTTT.